This TCR beta chain was captured in a study of T cell repertoires in cytomegalovirus infection. Findings and caveats of the study: Dominating the ex vivo response were TCR beta clonotypes that were CMV-specific and HLA-C-restricted.

TCRdb itself ran the reads through MiXCR, one entry per CDR3 protein. The data hold roughly 720,000 distinct CDR3 sequences, with 35% to 40% observed a single time. The sample holds many counts of this clonotype. Antigen specificity is unknown. V was pared by 6 bases and J by 2 bases, with 14 bases between. The CDR3 has 15 residues. Germline V gene lookup returns CDR1 SGHVS and CDR2 FQNEAQ. Sequencing used PBMCs. The chain employs TRBV7-8 and TRBJ1-5; D may be TRBD1 (5 bases). This sequence was found in a human donor in good health (CMV status not recorded). Some clones in this sample may be carry-over from other donors' samples. The CDR3 loop is CASRSGTGRNQPQHF. CDR3 in DNA: TGTGCCAGCAGGTCCGGGACCGGGCGCAATCAGCCCCAGCATTTT. The whole variable domain, remainder taken from reference TRBV7-8 and TRBJ1-5, is GAGVSQSPRYKVAKRGQDVALRCDPISGHVSLFWYQQALGQGPEFLTYFQNEAQLDKSGLPSDRFFAERPEGSVSTLKIQRTQQEDSAVYLCASRSGTGRNQPQHFGDGTRLSIL.